The clone carrying this T cell receptor beta chain was seen only a few times. Germline-derived CDR1 and CDR2 are DFQATT and SNEGSKA (reference sequence). V dropped 6 bases and J dropped 3; count of bases not matched to a gene: 13. The CDR3 covers 17 residues. This specimen comes from a study of T cells in Graves' hyperthyroidism and ophthalmopathy. What was amplified from RNA transcripts were TCR beta CDR3 regions. First-round RT-PCR targeting the TCR CDR3 was performed with the HTBI primer set. Using its own MiXCR run on the multiplex PCR reads, TCRdb lists one record per CDR3 protein. The sample has roughly 180,000 distinct CDR3 sequences, more than 15% seen once; the top ten hold around 27%. Over 18 months, lack of ophthalmopathy progression marked Graves' hyperthyroidism as stable. Each diagnosis was grounded in clinical symptoms, serum thyroxine and TRAb, thyroid ultrasound, and orbital computed tomography.

Sequenced: blood. This TCR was sampled from a woman in her fifties or sixties with Graves' hyperthyroidism. The V and J genes are TRBV20-1 and TRBJ2-3, with 12 positions matching TRBD2. The CDR3 region has the DNA TGCAGTGCCAGACGTCGCCTAGCGGGGGGGATAACAGATACGCAGTATTTT. Protein sequence: CSARRRLAGGITDTQYF.